Sequencing of this T cell receptor (beta chain) was carried out in a study of T cell clones after liver transplantation (dated by TCRdb to between 2019 and 2020). Broadly, across the study: Samples were obtained from ITN030ST, a randomized trial in which withdrawal of immunosuppression was attempted within 2 years of liver transplantation. To count as tolerant, a recipient had to stay completely off immunosuppression for at least one year without liver enzymes climbing beyond twice the upper limit of normal. Donor-reactive T cell clones were identified by TCRbeta sequencing following a pre-transplant mixed lymphocyte reaction and were subsequently tracked in post-transplant blood. The studied cohort comprised 8 liver transplant recipients, 3 classified as tolerant and 5 as non-tolerant. Blood samples were collected pre-transplant, pre-randomization before withdrawal, and post-randomization after either full withdrawal or failed withdrawal. Subjects received no induction therapy and standard immunosuppression until randomization at 12-24 months post-transplant. Third party-reactive TCRbeta sequences from pre-transplant MLRs were also identified as an antigen-independent comparator for donor-reactive sequences. Of the eight recipients, a few were HCV-positive, while the remaining recipients had been transplanted for non-autoimmune, non-viral indications.

Thawed unstimulated PBMCs were stained for CD3, CD4 and CD8 and FACS-sorted into CD3+CD4+ and CD3+CD8+ populations. Randomization to immunosuppression withdrawal applied to every one of the 8 studied subjects. Genomic DNA was isolated with the Qiagen DNeasy Blood and Tissue Kit. General findings and caveats noted by the study authors: Low numbers of available donor cells limited the measurable donor-reactive repertoire in a couple of subjects. A greater decline was seen for donor-reactive sequences than for third party-reactive sequences, suggesting partial antigen-specific deletion unrelated to withdrawal success. The conclusions were preliminary, being limited by small, heterogeneous patient numbers and by non-standardized post-transplant time points. Because no allograft tissue specimens were available, donor-reactive T cells may have migrated into the graft instead of being deleted. When repertoire turnover was taken into account, detection of donor-reactive sequences was significantly reduced in 7 of 8 subjects for CD4 and in 8 of 8 subjects for CD8. In 5 of 8 subjects, circulating donor-reactive CD4 TCRbeta sequences decreased significantly after transplant, regardless of tolerance or HCV status.

The CDR3 runs 17 residues from the cysteine to the phenylalanine. Of all the DNA, just the CDR3 is kept, 51 bases in frame from base 1. The germline V gene (reference sequence) yields LNHDA for CDR1 and SQIVND for CDR2. V is pruned by 4 bases and J by 4 bases, leaving 9 bases of the junction without a gene match. High-throughput TCRbeta CDR3 sequencing of frozen genomic DNA was performed by immunoSEQ, including PCR amplification, mapping, bias correction and internal controls. The original pipeline was this. Only productive rearrangements were retained, and each unique TCRbeta sequence was defined by its CDR3 nucleotide sequence together with its V and J gene. A sequence counted as donor-reactive only if the sequence showed at least 5-fold expansion in CFSE-low cells compared with unstimulated pre-transplant cells and had a frequency of at least 0.01%. Per-subject minimum frequency thresholds, based on the lowest-template unstimulated sample, ensured at least 90% detection power. Repertoire turnover was measured by Jensen-Shannon divergence between the top 1000 TCRbeta sequences post- and pre-transplant. Changes in detection of donor-reactive sequences were tested with two-sided Fisher's exact tests. TCRdb limited this immuneACCESS table to in-frame rearrangements with V and J called. A share of clones is missing; checked studies link under half to unresolved V genes, and the rest is unexplained. The DNA gave D and trimming, while V, J and clone size come from that table. Within this sample are about 68,000 clones, with 80% to 95% of them counted one time only. Jointly, the top ten make up approximately 0.96% of the sample.

In regard to this clone: Its target antigen remains unknown. Base qualities are not at hand, and no much larger clone is one base apart.

This sequence was found in a human patient who received a liver transplant. The graft donor may be the source of some T cells after a transplant. Sequenced material: CD4+ T cells from blood, taken around 25 months after liver transplant. The chain couples TRBV19 to TRBJ2-1, and TRBD2 matches 11 of the central bases. CDR3 loop: CASSKTPTSGMYNEQFF. The DNA is TGTGCCAGTAGTAAAACCCCGACTAGCGGGATGTACAATGAGCAGTTCTTC.